What follows are 12 T cell receptor beta chains derived from one specimen sequenced in a study of OX40 agonist ivuxolimab in advanced cancers. The data were produced by immunoSEQ multiplex PCR, yet TCRdb's version contains in-frame clones alone and is incomplete. The data show 65,000 to 95,000 clones, with 80% to 95% seen just once and more than 5.5% held by the top ten. Specimen: CD4+ or CD8+ T cells sorted from blood, collected in a trial of the OX40 agonist ivuxolimab. These receptors were taken from an adult with an advanced solid tumor such as melanoma, head and neck, liver or kidney cancer.

This chain connects TRBV23-1 to TRBJ2-5, with unresolved D. TRBV23-1 is annotated as an ORF whose role is uncertain. This CDR3 spans 12 amino acids. V gave up 3 bases and J gave up 4 bases, with 6 bases separating them. CDR3 sequence reads: CASSHIPETQYF. The DNA for the CDR3 is TGCGCCAGCAGTCATATACCAGAGACCCAGTACTTC.

This chain connects TRBV4-1 to TRBJ1-2; D is ambiguous. V was pared by 4 bases and J by 8 bases, with 14 bases between. The CDR3 consists of 13 residues. Germline values: CDR1 MGHRA, CDR2 YSYEKL. CDR3 DNA: TGCGCCAGCAGCCTGCAGCCGAATGCGGGCTACACCTTC. It is translated as CASSLQPNAGYTF.

This chain links TRBV5-1 with TRBJ1-5, with 7 bases matching TRBD1. Germline V gene lookup returns CDR1 SGHRS and CDR2 YFSETQ. Trimming cost V 0 bases and J 1 base; bases outside gene matches: 4. The CDR3 contains 16 residues. CDR3 nucleotides: TGCGCCAGCAGCTTGGAGGGGGCAGCCAGCAATCAGCCCCAGCATTTT. It yields the protein CASSLEGAASNQPQHF.

A few counts support this clone. The chain couples TRBV9 to TRBJ1-1; D gene unclear. CDR3 length: 14 amino acids. V was pared by 2 bases and J by 0 bases, with 8 bases between. Germline lookup yields CDR1 SGDLS and CDR2 YYNGEE. CDR3 DNA sequence: TGTGCCAGCAGCGTGACTGGCATGAACACTGAAGCTTTCTTT. Protein: CASSVTGMNTEAFF.

This sequence joins TRBV7-8 and TRBJ2-3; 8 bases match TRBD2. V dropped 5 bases and J dropped 3; count of bases not matched to a gene: 4. This CDR3 region has 14 residues. The germline CDR1 and CDR2 sequences are SGHVS and FQNEAQ. CDR3 coding DNA: TGTGCCAGCAGCACGGGACTAGATACAGATACGCAGTATTTT. Translated, it gives CASSTGLDTDTQYF. Variable domain in full (rest from reference TRBV7-8 and TRBJ2-3): GAGVSQSPRYKVAKRGQDVALRCDPISGHVSLFWYQQALGQGPEFLTYFQNEAQLDKSGLPSDRFFAERPEGSVSTLKIQRTQQEDSAVYLCASSTGLDTDTQYFGPGTRLTVL.

The chain couples TRBV7-9 to TRBJ1-1; D not certain. Germline CDR1 and CDR2: SEHNR and FQNEAQ (reference sequence). The CDR3 contains 16 residues. The V end lost 5 bases, the J end lost 3 bases, and 19 bases lay between the germline ends. CDR3 DNA: TGTGCCAGCAGCCAGCGATATGGGAGGCTTCACACTGAAGCTTTCTTT. This gives the protein CASSQRYGRLHTEAFF. The variable domain in full, completed from reference TRBV7-9 and TRBJ1-1, reads DTGVSQNPRHKITKRGQNVTFRCDPISEHNRLYWYRQTLGQGPEFLTYFQNEAQLEKSRLLSDRFSAERPKGSFSTLEIQRTEQGDSAMYLCASSQRYGRLHTEAFFGQGTRLTVV.

As DNA, the CDR3 is TGTGCCAGCAGTGAATTGACGGGAGTCTCCTACGAGCAGTACTTC. This sequence encodes CASSELTGVSYEQYF. The rearrangement joins TRBV25-1 to TRBJ2-7; D may be TRBD2 (6 bases). The CDR3 totals 15 residues. Trimming took 1 base from V and 0 from J, leaving 10 bases between them. The germline CDR1 and CDR2 sequences are MGHDK and SYGVNS.

The V gene is TRBV30, the J gene TRBJ2-2, with 7 bases matching TRBD2. Germline V gene lookup returns CDR1 GTSNPN and CDR2 SVGIG (reference sequence). The CDR3 consists of 14 residues. The ends lost 5 bases at V and 1 base at J; junction bases unmatched: 4. The CDR3 loop reads CAWGTILNTGELFF. The DNA of the CDR3 is TGTGCCTGGGGGACTATTCTGAACACCGGGGAGCTGTTTTTT.

The V call is TRBV2, the J call TRBJ2-2; 9 nucleotides align to TRBD2. The V gene end was trimmed by 6 bases and the J gene end by 5 bases; junction bases not matched to a gene: 7. Germline V CDR1 and CDR2: SNHLY, FYNNEI. This CDR3 has 15 residues. CDR3 sequence reads: CASRGRSGSTGELFF. The CDR3 DNA reads TGTGCCAGCAGGGGACGTAGCGGGAGTACCGGGGAGCTGTTTTTT.

The chain combines TRBV19 with TRBJ2-1; 8 nucleotides align to TRBD2. The ends lost 7 bases at V and 4 bases at J; junction bases unmatched: 12. Looked up from germline, CDR1 is LNHDA and CDR2 is SQIVND (reference sequence). The CDR3 length is 16 residues. The CDR3 spells CASKVDYSGSYNEQFF. Written as DNA, the CDR3 is TGTGCCAGTAAGGTGGACTACAGCGGGAGTTACAATGAGCAGTTCTTC.

The gene calls are TRBV20-1 and TRBJ2-5; D remains ambiguous. Trimming took off 7 bases at V and 7 bases at J, with 13 bases between the two ends. Per germline, CDR1 DFQATT and CDR2 SNEGSKA (reference sequence). The CDR3 sequence is 11 residues long. This chain's CDR3 is CSVIVLGTQYF. The CDR3, as DNA: TGCAGTGTTATAGTGCTCGGGACCCAGTACTTC.

This clone is a singleton in its sample. The chain uses TRBV2 and TRBJ1-5; TRBD1 might be the D (5 bases). CDR3 length equals 14 residues. CDR1 SNHLY and CDR2 FYNNEI come from the germline V gene. Between the trimmed V and J ends, which lost 3 bases and 4 bases, there was a span of 10 bases. CDR3 DNA sequence: TGTGCCAGCAGTGATTTTGGGGCTAATCAGCCCCAGCATTTT. Translation gives CASSDFGANQPQHF.